This T cell receptor beta chain was retrieved from a study of Ad26.COV2.S vaccination and SARS-CoV-2 variants (dated by TCRdb to the early 2020s). Looking at the study overall: Vaccine-arm donors came from COV1001, a multicentre, randomized, double-blind, placebo-controlled phase I-IIa trial of Ad26.COV2.S in healthy adults. Ad26.COV2.S was administered intramuscularly at 5 x 10^10 or 1 x 10^11 viral particles, either as a single shot or as two shots given 56 days apart. The specificity and breadth of SARS-CoV-2-reactive T cell receptors after Ad26.COV2.S vaccination were assessed by TCRbeta repertoire sequencing. The TCR-sequenced set comprised approximately 30 samples: approximately 19 Ad26.COV2.S vaccine recipients, 5 placebo recipients and 8 SARS-CoV-2 convalescent individuals. Participants in the trial were split at random into five groups of five each, receiving low-dose or high-dose Ad26.COV2.S once or twice, or else placebo on both occasions. Investigators did not know the trial group allocation while performing experiments and assessing outcomes.

Notes on this clone: This receptor's antigen is unknown. No much larger clone is present one base from it, and per-base qualities are unavailable.

The paper's findings and limits, for the study overall: The study was not powered for comparison of responses between vaccine doses or regimens. The authors noted that the TCR breadth and depth analyses may have underestimated total T cell responses. Substantial breadth of spike-specific CD8+ and CD4+ T cell responses was reported after vaccination. Vaccine and placebo recipients had similar non-spike TCR breadth, a finding consistent with the vaccine containing only spike. Spike-specific TCR breadth was higher in Ad26.COV2.S recipients than in placebo recipients (P = 0.0014).

The CDR3 numbers 18 residues from cysteine through phenylalanine. Just the 54-base CDR3 DNA is kept, in frame starting at base 1. The germline V gene yields LGHNA for CDR1 and YSLEER for CDR2. V sheds 0 bases and J sheds 7 bases, leaving 21 bases between their ends. The immunoSEQ Assay was used to sequence TCRbeta CDR3 regions. After extraction, genomic DNA underwent amplification by bias-controlled multiplex PCR, followed by high-throughput sequencing. Under the source paper's analysis protocol: To quantify the absolute abundance of every unique TCRbeta CDR3 region, sequences were collapsed and filtered. T cell fraction was estimated by normalization of TCRbeta template counts to usable DNA, with usable DNA being measured through amplification of reference genes present in all nucleated cells. Repertoire TCRs were annotated as SARS-CoV-2-specific when V gene, CDR3 amino acid sequence and J gene were exactly matched to a known reactive TCR set. MIRA supplied the reference SARS-CoV-2 TCR set, which was filtered for enrichment in COVID-19-positive ImmuneCODE repertoires so that public or cross-reactive TCRs were removed. Using the MIRA antigens, annotated TCRs were further analysed by specific ORF or by position within an ORF. Depth was the summed frequency of annotated unique rearrangements, while breadth was defined as annotated unique rearrangements over total unique productive rearrangements. Group comparisons of TCR breadth used two-sided Wilcoxon rank-sum tests. As stored in TCRdb, this immuneACCESS dataset retains in-frame rearrangements with V and J assigned. A fraction of the clones does not appear; measured against another copy, unresolved V genes explain less than half of the discrepancy, and the remainder lacks a known reason. V, J and clone size derive from that table, while D and trimming were established from the DNA sequence. The sample records roughly 400,000 clones, about 90% of which are singletons. The ten largest clonotypes hold roughly 1.7% of the sample.

Interpreted using the paper, the treatment or condition label stands for: some 20 received Ad26.COV2.S at low or high dose, single or two shots; about 5 received placebo; per-sample allocation not given. Repertoires of vaccine and placebo recipients were sequenced from samples collected on day 63 after the first injection. Cohort 1b enrolled some 25 adults aged 18-55 years at a single site in Boston, USA, between 29 July and 7 August 2020. Ad26.COV2.S was a replication-incompetent adenovirus type 26 vector that expressed a prefusion-stabilized SARS-CoV-2 spike protein derived from the original Wuhan strain.

The sequence derives from a person between 18 and 65 years old who received the Ad26.COV2.S COVID-19 vaccine or a placebo. Recombination joined TRBV4-3 with TRBJ1-4; D gene: possibly TRBD1, on 6 matching bases. The sequenced sample was peripheral blood, obtained in a trial of Ad26.COV2.S vaccine versus placebo. In nucleotides, the sequence is TGCGCCAGCAGCCAAGAACTACAGGGTGGCGGGTGGAGTGAAAAACTGTTTTTT. It codes for CASSQELQGGGWSEKLFF.